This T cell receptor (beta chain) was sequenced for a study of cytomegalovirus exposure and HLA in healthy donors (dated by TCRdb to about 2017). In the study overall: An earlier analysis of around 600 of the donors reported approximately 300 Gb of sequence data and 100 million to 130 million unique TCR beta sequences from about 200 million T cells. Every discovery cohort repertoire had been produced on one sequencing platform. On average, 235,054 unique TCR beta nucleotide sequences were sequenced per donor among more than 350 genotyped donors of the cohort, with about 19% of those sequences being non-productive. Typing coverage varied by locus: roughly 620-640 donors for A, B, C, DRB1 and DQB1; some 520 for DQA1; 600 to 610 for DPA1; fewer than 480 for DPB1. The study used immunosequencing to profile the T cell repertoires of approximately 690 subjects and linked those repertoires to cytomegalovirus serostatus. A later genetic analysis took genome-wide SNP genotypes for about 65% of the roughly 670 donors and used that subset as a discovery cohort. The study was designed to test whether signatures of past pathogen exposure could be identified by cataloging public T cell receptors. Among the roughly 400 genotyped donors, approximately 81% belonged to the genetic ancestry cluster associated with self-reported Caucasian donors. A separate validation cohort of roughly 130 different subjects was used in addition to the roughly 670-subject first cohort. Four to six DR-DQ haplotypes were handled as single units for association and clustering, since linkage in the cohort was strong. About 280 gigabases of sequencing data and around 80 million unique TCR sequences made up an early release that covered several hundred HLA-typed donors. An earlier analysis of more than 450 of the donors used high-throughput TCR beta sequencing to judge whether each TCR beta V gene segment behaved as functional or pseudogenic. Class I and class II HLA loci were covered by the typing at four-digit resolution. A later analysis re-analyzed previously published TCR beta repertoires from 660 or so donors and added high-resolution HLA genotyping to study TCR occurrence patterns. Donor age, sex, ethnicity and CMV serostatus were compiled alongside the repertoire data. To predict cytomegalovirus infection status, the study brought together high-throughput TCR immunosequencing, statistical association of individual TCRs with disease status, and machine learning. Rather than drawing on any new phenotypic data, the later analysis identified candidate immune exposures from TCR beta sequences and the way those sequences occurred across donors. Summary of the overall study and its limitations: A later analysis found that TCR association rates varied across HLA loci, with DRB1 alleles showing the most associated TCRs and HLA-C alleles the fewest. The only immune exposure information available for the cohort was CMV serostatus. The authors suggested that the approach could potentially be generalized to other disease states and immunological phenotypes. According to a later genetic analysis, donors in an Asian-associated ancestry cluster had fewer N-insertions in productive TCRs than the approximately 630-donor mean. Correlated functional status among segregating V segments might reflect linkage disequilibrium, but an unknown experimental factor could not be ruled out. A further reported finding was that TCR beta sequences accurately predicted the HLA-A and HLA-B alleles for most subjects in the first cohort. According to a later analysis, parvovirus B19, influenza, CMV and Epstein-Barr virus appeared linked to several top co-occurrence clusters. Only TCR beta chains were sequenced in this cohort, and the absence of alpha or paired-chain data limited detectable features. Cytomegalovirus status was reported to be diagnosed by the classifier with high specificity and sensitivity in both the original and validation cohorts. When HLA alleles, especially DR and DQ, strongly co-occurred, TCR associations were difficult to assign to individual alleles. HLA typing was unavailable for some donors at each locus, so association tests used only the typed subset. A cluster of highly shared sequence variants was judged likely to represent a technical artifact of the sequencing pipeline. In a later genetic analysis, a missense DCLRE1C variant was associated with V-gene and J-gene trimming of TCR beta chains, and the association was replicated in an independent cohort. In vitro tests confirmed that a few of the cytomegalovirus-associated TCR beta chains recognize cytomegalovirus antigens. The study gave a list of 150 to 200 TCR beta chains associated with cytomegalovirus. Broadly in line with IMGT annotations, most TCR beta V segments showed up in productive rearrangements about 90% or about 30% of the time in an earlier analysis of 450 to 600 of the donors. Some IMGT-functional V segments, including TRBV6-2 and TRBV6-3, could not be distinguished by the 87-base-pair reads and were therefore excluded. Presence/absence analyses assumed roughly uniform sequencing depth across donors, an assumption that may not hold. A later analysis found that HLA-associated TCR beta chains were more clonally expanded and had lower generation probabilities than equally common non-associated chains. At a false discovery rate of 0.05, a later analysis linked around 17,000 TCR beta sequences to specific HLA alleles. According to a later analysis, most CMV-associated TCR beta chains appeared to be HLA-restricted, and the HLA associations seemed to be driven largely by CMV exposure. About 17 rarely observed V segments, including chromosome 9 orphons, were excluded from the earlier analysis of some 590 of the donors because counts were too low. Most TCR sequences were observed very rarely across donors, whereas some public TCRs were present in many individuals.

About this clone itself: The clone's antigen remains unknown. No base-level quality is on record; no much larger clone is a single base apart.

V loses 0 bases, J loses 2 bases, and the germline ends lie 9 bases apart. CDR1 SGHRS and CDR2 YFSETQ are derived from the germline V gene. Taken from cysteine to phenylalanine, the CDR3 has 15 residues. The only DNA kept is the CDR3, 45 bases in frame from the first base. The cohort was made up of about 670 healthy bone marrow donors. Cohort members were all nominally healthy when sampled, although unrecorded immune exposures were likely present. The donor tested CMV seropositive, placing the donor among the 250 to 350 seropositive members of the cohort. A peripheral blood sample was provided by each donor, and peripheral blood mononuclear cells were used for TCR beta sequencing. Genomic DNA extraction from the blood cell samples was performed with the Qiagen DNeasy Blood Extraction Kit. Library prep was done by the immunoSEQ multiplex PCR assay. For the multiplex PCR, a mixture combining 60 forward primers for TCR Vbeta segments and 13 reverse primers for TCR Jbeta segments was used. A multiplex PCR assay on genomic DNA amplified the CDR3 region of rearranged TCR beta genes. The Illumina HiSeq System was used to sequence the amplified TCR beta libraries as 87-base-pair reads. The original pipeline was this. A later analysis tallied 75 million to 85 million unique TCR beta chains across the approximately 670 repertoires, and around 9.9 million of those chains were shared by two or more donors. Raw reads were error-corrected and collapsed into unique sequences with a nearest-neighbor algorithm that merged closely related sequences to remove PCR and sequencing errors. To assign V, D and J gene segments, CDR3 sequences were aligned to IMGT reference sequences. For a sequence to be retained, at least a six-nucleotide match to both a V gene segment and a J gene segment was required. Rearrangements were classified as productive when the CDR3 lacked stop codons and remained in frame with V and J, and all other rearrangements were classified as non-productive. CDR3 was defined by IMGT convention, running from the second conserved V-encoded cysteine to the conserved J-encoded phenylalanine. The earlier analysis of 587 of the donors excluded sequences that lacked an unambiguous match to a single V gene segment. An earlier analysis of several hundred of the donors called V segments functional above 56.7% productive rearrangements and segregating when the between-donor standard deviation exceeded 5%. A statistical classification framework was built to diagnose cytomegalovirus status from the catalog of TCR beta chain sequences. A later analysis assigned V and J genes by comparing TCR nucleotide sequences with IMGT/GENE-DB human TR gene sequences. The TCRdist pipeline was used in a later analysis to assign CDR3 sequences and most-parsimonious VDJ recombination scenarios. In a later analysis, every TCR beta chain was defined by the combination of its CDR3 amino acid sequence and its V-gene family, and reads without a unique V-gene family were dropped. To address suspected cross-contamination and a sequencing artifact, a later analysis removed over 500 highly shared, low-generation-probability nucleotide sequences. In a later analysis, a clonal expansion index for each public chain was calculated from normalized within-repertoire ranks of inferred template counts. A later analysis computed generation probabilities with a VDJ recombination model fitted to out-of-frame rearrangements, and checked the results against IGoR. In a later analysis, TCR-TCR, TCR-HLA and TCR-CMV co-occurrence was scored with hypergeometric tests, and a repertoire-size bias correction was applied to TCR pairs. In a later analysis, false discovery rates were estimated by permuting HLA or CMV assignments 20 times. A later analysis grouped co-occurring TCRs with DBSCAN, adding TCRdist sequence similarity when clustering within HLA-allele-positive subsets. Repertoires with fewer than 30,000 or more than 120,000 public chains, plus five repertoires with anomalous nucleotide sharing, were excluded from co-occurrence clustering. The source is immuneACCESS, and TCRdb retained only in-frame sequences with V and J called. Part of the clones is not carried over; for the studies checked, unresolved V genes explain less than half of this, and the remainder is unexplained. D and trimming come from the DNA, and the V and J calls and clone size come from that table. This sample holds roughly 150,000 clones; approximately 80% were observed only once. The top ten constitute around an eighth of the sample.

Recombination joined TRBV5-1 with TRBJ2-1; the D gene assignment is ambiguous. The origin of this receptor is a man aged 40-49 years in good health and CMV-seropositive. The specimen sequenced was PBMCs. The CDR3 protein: CASSLVGATYNEQFF. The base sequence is TGCGCCAGCAGCTTGGTAGGAGCGACCTACAATGAGCAGTTCTTC.